The rows below give T cell receptor beta chains drawn from one sample of a study of blood T cell repertoires in COVID-19. The data were produced by immunoSEQ multiplex PCR, yet TCRdb's version contains in-frame clones alone and is incomplete. The profile shows 200,000 to 300,000 clones, about four fifths of them singletons. The sequencing input was peripheral blood. The receptors originated from a woman older than 75 with COVID-19, enrolled during active disease. CDR3s include the opening cysteine and the closing phenylalanine or tryptophan. D genes are given only for firm matches. Clone size is stated in some rows and not others, as once, few, many or a class when expanded.

v_call	j_call	clone_size	d_call	cdr3_nt	cdr3_aa
TRBV6-5	TRBJ1-2	.	.	TGTGCCAGCAAGTTTGATAACAGGCGTGAAGTTGGCTACACCTTC	CASKFDNRREVGYTF
TRBV5-1	TRBJ1-2	few	.	TGCGCCAGCAGCGGAGGACAGACCTTGGATGGCTACACCTTC	CASSGGQTLDGYTF
TRBV10-3	TRBJ1-5	.	.	TGTGCCATCAAGGCGGGGCCTAATAGCAATCAGCCCCAGCATTTT	CAIKAGPNSNQPQHF
TRBV28	TRBJ1-5	.	.	TGTGCCAGCAGGTCGGGCAATCAGCCCCAGCATTTT	CASRSGNQPQHF
TRBV5-1	TRBJ1-6	.	.	TGCGCCAGCGGCCCTGCGGATTTTAATTCACCCCTCCACTTT	CASGPADFNSPLHF
TRBV5-1	TRBJ2-1	.	.	TGCGCCAGCAGCTTGTCTGTCCTTACCTACAATGAGCAGTTCTTC	CASSLSVLTYNEQFF
TRBV6-1	TRBJ2-1	.	TRBD2	TGTGCCAGCAGTGAAGCGGGCGGGGGGCCCCGAACTGAGCAGTTCTTC	CASSEAGGGPRTEQFF
TRBV30	TRBJ1-6	.	TRBD1	TGTGCCTGGAGTAATTGGGACAGGGGGAGGTCCTATAATTCACCCCTCCACTTT	CAWSNWDRGRSYNSPLHF
TRBV12-3/TRBV12-4	TRBJ2-2	.	.	TGTGCCAGCACCCCACTCCCCACCGGGGAGCTGTTTTTT	CASTPLPTGELFF
TRBV28	TRBJ1-5	.	.	TGTGCCAGCAGTTCGAGGGGACTCGGTAATCAGCCCCAGCATTTT	CASSSRGLGNQPQHF
TRBV4-2	TRBJ2-1	.	.	TGTGCCAGCAGCCAGACAGTTGTAGTCTCCTACAATGAGCAGTTCTTC	CASSQTVVVSYNEQFF
TRBV12-2	TRBJ1-1	.	.	TGTGCAAGTCGCTTTAGGGAAAGGAGACAGGGTAGGGCTGAAGCTTTCTTT	CASRFRERRQGRAEAFF
TRBV30	TRBJ1-1	.	TRBD1	TGTGCCTGGGGACAGGGGGCGGGAGAAGCTTTCTTT	CAWGQGAGEAFF
TRBV11-2	TRBJ2-7	few	.	TGTGCCAGCAGCTTACTAATTACGGGTTCCTACGAGCAGTACTTC	CASSLLITGSYEQYF
TRBV6-5	TRBJ1-1	few	.	TGTGCCAGCAGCGCGACAGCTAACACTGAAGCTTTCTTT	CASSATANTEAFF
TRBV6-8	TRBJ2-1	once	TRBD1	TGTGCCAGCAGTTACATCTGCAGGGGGCCTATCGATGAGCAGTTCTTC	CASSYICRGPIDEQFF
TRBV15	TRBJ2-5	.	.	TGTGCCACCAGCAGAGCCGCGAAGACCCAGTACTTC	CATSRAAKTQYF
TRBV19	TRBJ1-2	.	TRBD1	TGTGCCAGTAGTATAGTTCGACAGGGCGCCTACACCTTC	CASSIVRQGAYTF
TRBV5-1	TRBJ2-1	few	.	TGCGCCAGCAGTGTGACAGGTACGCCGAACAATGAGCAGTTCTTC	CASSVTGTPNNEQFF
TRBV28	TRBJ2-3	.	.	TGTGCCAGCAGTTCCGGACTTAATACGCAGTATTTT	CASSSGLNTQYF
TRBV10-3	TRBJ2-7	.	TRBD2	TGTGCCATCAGGGCTAGCGGGGGGGACTACGAGCAGTACTTC	CAIRASGGDYEQYF
TRBV6-5	TRBJ2-5	.	TRBD1	TGTGCCAGCAGATACAGGGGTACCTGGGAGACCCAGTACTTC	CASRYRGTWETQYF
TRBV30	TRBJ1-6	few	.	TGTGCCTGGAGTGTGGTACGGTCAAATAATTCACCCCTCCACTTT	CAWSVVRSNNSPLHF
TRBV19	TRBJ1-1	.	.	TGTGCCAGTAGTATATTTTTCGGACAGTATGAAGCTTTCTTT	CASSIFFGQYEAFF
TRBV6-2/TRBV6-3	TRBJ1-2	.	.	TGTGCCAGCAGTTACTCTGACAGGAACTATGGCTACACCTTC	CASSYSDRNYGYTF
TRBV30	TRBJ2-2	.	TRBD2	TGTGCCTGGAAGGCGGGGGGGCCCGGGGAGCTGTTTTTT	CAWKAGGPGELFF
TRBV28	TRBJ2-3	.	TRBD1	TGTGCCAGCAGTTCGGACAGGGGCACAGATACGCAGTATTTT	CASSSDRGTDTQYF
TRBV7-9	TRBJ1-1	.	.	TGTGCCAGCAGCTTCCAAGGGGAGGGCACTGAAGCTTTCTTT	CASSFQGEGTEAFF
TRBV7-2	TRBJ2-7	.	TRBD2	TGTGCCAGCAGCAGCGGGAGGCGCTCCTACGAGCAGTACTTC	CASSSGRRSYEQYF
TRBV10-2	TRBJ1-2	.	.	TGCGCCAGCAGTGAATTTTCTTATGCGGCAAACTATGGCTACACCTTC	CASSEFSYAANYGYTF
TRBV28	TRBJ1-2	.	TRBD1	TGTGCCAGCAGGGGACAGGGGCGCCGAGGAAACTATGGCTACACCTTC	CASRGQGRRGNYGYTF
TRBV30	TRBJ2-3	.	.	TGTGCCTGGACCAAGGGAAAGGACTTTAGCACAGATACGCAGTATTTT	CAWTKGKDFSTDTQYF
TRBV27	TRBJ2-5	.	TRBD1	TGTGCCAGCAGGGGACAGGGGTTGGGCCAAGAGACCCAGTACTTC	CASRGQGLGQETQYF
TRBV30	TRBJ1-5	.	.	TGTGCCTGGAGTGAAACAAATAGCAATCAGCCCCAGCATTTT	CAWSETNSNQPQHF
TRBV7-2	TRBJ2-1	.	.	TGTGCCAGCAGCCCTGGCGGGTCCAGTGGGCAGTTCTTC	CASSPGGSSGQFF